The clone carrying this T cell receptor beta chain appeared a few times. Per the authors' pipeline: Reference gene primer amplification gave estimated nucleated cell counts. Using immunoSEQ multiplex PCR, the repertoire was profiled, and TCRdb retains in-frame clones only, with some absent. The DNA was the basis for D and trimming; V, J and clone size are from that table. In the table there are 140,000 or so clones, approximately 80% of which are singletons. These data are taken from a study of blood T cell repertoires in COVID-19. Study-wide background: Sites in the United States, Italy and Spain provided acute and convalescent COVID-19 samples. From T cells, B-cell-depleted T cells, or PBMCs came the material, which was cDNA or gDNA.

The CDR3 extends over 14 amino acids. The junction had 6 bases not matched to a gene; V was cut back by 5 bases and J by 3 bases. Germline V CDR1 and CDR2: KGHSH, LQKENI. Sequenced sample: peripheral blood. The TCR was taken from a man in his 60s with active or convalescent COVID-19. The chain carries TRBV18 and TRBJ1-2; 7 nucleotides agree with TRBD1. The CDR3 protein is CASSARGGDYGYTF. CDR3 bases: TGTGCCAGCTCAGCACGAGGGGGCGACTATGGCTACACCTTC.